A single sample is the source of the 22 T cell receptor beta chains below, sequenced in a study of T cell responses to AZD1222 COVID-19 vaccine. The protocol was immunoSEQ multiplex PCR, while the TCRdb copy is restricted to in-frame clones and leaves out a portion. The sample lists roughly 24,000 clones, roughly 88% seen once, with approximately 2.6% in the top ten. Sequencing was performed on peripheral blood, taken 28 days after the second AZD1222 dose. All receptors derive from an adult who received the AZD1222 COVID-19 vaccine.

The chain uses TRBV9 and TRBJ2-7; no firm D call. The germline CDR1 and CDR2 sequences are SGDLS and YYNGEE. This CDR3 has 13 residues. Trimming took off 0 bases at V and 6 bases at J, with 10 bases between the two ends. DNA for the CDR3: TGTGCCAGCAGCGTAGACATAGGGATCGAGCAGTACTTC. Translated: CASSVDIGIEQYF.

The CDR3 DNA sequence: TGTGCCAGCAGTTCCCCCCCCCACGAGGGGGAGACCCAGTACTTC. Residues: CASSSPPHEGETQYF. The V and J genes are TRBV28 and TRBJ2-5; TRBD1 or TRBD2 may be the D gene (5 bases each). Deletions cut 4 bases from V and 5 bases from J, with 17 bases between. The CDR3 spans 15 residues. CDR1 and CDR2 (germline): MDHEN, SYDVKM.

The chain carries TRBV5-4 and TRBJ2-7, with D unclear. The CDR3 extends over 15 amino acids. Germline V lookup: CDR1 SGHNT, CDR2 YYREEE (reference sequence). The V end lost 4 bases, the J end lost 0 bases, and 14 bases lay between the germline ends. The CDR3 nucleotides read TGTGCCAGCAGCCGAGAAGGGCCTAGCTCCTACGAGCAGTACTTC. Translation: CASSREGPSSYEQYF.

The chain links TRBV28 to TRBJ2-3; 7 nucleotides line up with TRBD1. This CDR3 comprises 17 residues. Germline-derived CDR1 and CDR2 are MDHEN and SYDVKM. J was trimmed by 4 bases and V by 5 bases; bases with no gene match: 15. CDR3 sequence (DNA): TGTGCCAGCAGTAACGGAGACAGGGCAAAGTGGGCAGATACGCAGTATTTT. Translated: CASSNGDRAKWADTQYF.

The chain couples TRBV7-9 to TRBJ2-5, with 9 bases aligning to TRBD1. After removal of 4 bases from V and 7 bases from J, the junction contained 10 bases not matched to a gene. Germline-derived CDR1 and CDR2 are SEHNR and FQNEAQ (reference sequence). The CDR3 sequence is 15 residues long. Here the CDR3 DNA reads TGTGCCAGCAGCTCCCGGGACAGGGTTTTCGCGACCCAGTACTTC. It specifies CASSSRDRVFATQYF.

The chain couples TRBV19 to TRBJ1-5; D gene uncertain. Germline V gene sequence: CDR1 LNHDA, CDR2 SQIVND (reference sequence). CDR3 size: 15 residues. The V gene lost 1 base and the J gene lost 7 bases, with 14 bases spanning the gap. CDR3 nucleotides: TGTGCCAGTAGTATAGTTATGGTATGGGAGCAGCCCCAGCATTTT. Protein sequence: CASSIVMVWEQPQHF.

The chain uses TRBV4-1 and TRBJ1-1, with no clear D. Germline V CDR1 and CDR2: MGHRA, YSYEKL. V lost 3 bases to trimming and J lost 4 bases, with 3 bases between them. The CDR3 spans 11 residues. CDR3 in amino acids: CASSQGTEAFF. CDR3 bases: TGCGCCAGCAGCCAGGGCACTGAAGCTTTCTTT.

This clone has a single count. The chain combines TRBV4-3 with TRBJ1-4; a weak D match, TRBD1 (5 bases). The CDR3 length is 18 residues. From germline, CDR1 is LGHNA and CDR2 YSLEER. The V gene lost 0 bases and the J gene lost 7 bases, with 21 bases spanning the gap. CDR3 protein: CASSQDPTSGTLGEKLFF. CDR3 coding DNA: TGCGCCAGCAGCCAAGATCCGACCTCCGGGACCTTAGGTGAAAAACTGTTTTTT.

The gene calls are TRBV12-3 or TRBV12-4 and TRBJ1-5, with D unresolved. The CDR3 loop spans 13 amino acids. The V and J ends lost 3 bases and 3 bases respectively, with 6 bases between them. CDR3 sequence reads: CASSFQFNQPQHF. The CDR3 region has the DNA TGTGCCAGCAGTTTTCAGTTCAATCAGCCCCAGCATTTT.

The chain couples TRBV18 to TRBJ1-6; no firm D call. V lost 6 bases and J lost 7, with 10 bases in between. The CDR3 is 13 amino acids. CDR1 is KGHSH, CDR2 LQKENI, per germline. CDR3 sequence (DNA): TGTGCCAGCTCGCCGACGGGAAATTCACCCCTCCACTTT. This gives the protein CASSPTGNSPLHF.

The rearrangement joins TRBV6-5 to TRBJ1-6; D not resolved. The germline V and J ends were trimmed by 5 bases and 6 bases, with 14 bases remaining between them. This CDR3 has 15 residues. CDR1 and CDR2 (germline): MNHEY, SVGAGI. CDR3 DNA sequence: TGTGCCAGCAGTCCGGTATTGCAGAGTAATTCACCCCTCCACTTT. Its protein product is CASSPVLQSNSPLHF.

V is TRBV12-3 or TRBV12-4 and J is TRBJ1-2, with D possibly being TRBD1 (6 bases). The CDR3 runs 13 residues. The V end was cut by 1 base, the J end by 7 bases, with 10 bases between. The CDR3 is CASSLGTATGYTF. The CDR3 region has the DNA TGTGCCAGCAGTTTAGGGACAGCGACTGGCTACACCTTC.

The rearrangement joins TRBV5-5 to TRBJ1-4; no reliable D call. Germline assignment: CDR1 SGHKS and CDR2 YYEKEE (reference sequence). Trimming pared 3 bases from V and 7 bases from J, leaving 16 bases between. The CDR3 consists of 15 residues. CDR3 loop: CASSSISGFIEKLFF. The CDR3 nucleotides are TGTGCCAGCAGCTCAATAAGCGGCTTCATTGAAAAACTGTTTTTT.

V gene TRBV24-1 combines with J gene TRBJ2-1; 16 bases map to TRBD2. The germline V gene has CDR1 KGHDR and CDR2 SFDVKD. CDR3 length equals 15 residues. V shed 9 bases and J 9 bases; nucleotides not matched to a gene: 7. DNA of the CDR3: TGTGCCACCCTCGGGACTAGCGGGGGGGCGGGTGAGCAGTTCTTC. Its protein is CATLGTSGGAGEQFF.

The chain uses TRBV28 and TRBJ1-5; D is unclear. The CDR3 is 15 residues long. The V gene's germline CDR1 is MDHEN and CDR2 SYDVKM. Trimming pared 2 bases from V and 5 bases from J, leaving 13 bases between. The CDR3 here is CASSLRGTYDQPQHF. The CDR3 nucleotides are TGTGCCAGCAGTTTACGGGGAACCTATGATCAGCCCCAGCATTTT.

Only one count was recorded for this clone. The V and J genes are TRBV5-1 and TRBJ1-2; 8 bases are shared with TRBD1. Germline CDR1 is SGHRS and CDR2 is YFSETQ. The trim removed 1 base at V and 0 bases at J, leaving 2 bases unmatched. The CDR3 loop spans 15 amino acids. CDR3 coding DNA: TGCGCCAGCAGCTTGTCAGGGGGCACTAACTATGGCTACACCTTC. Translated, it gives CASSLSGGTNYGYTF.

This chain links TRBV4-3 with TRBJ2-7; D is undetermined. Germline CDR1 reads LGHNA; CDR2 reads YSLEER. Trimming removed 0 bases at V and 3 bases at J, with 6 bases between. This CDR3 is built from 13 residues. Written as DNA, the CDR3 is TGCGCCAGCAGCCAAGATCTGGGCTACGAGCAGTACTTC. It specifies CASSQDLGYEQYF.

The gene calls are TRBV6-5 and TRBJ1-1; D is unresolved. Germline-derived CDR1 and CDR2 are MNHEY and SVGAGI. The CDR3 contains 14 residues. Trimming removed 7 bases from V and 3 bases from J, with 15 bases in between. The DNA for the CDR3 is TGTGCCAGCACCCCCACCCCCAGGTACACTGAAGCTTTCTTT. This gives the protein CASTPTPRYTEAFF.

The chain carries TRBV5-1 and TRBJ2-7; TRBD1 matches 9 bases. The CDR3 length is 13 residues. In germline, CDR1 is SGHRS, CDR2 YFSETQ. V trimming: 8 bases; J trimming: 1 base; junction bases outside the gene matches: 4. The CDR3 region has the DNA TGCGCCAGGGACAGGGGTTCATCCTACGAGCAGTACTTC. This codes for CARDRGSSYEQYF. Supplemented by reference TRBV5-1 and TRBJ2-7, the full variable domain reads KAGVTQTPRYLIKTRGQQVTLSCSPISGHRSVSWYQQTPGQGLQFLFEYFSETQRNKGNFPGRFSGRQFSNSRSEMNVSTLELGDSALYLCARDRGSSYEQYFGPGTRLTVT.

The V and J genes are TRBV5-1 and TRBJ1-4; no clear D gene. This CDR3 contains 14 residues. From germline, CDR1 is SGHRS and CDR2 YFSETQ. Trimming took 1 base from V and 3 from J, leaving 7 bases between them. CDR3 nucleotide sequence: TGCGCCAGCAGCTTGCGGTCATCTAATGAAAAACTGTTTTTT. Protein sequence: CASSLRSSNEKLFF.

The chain links TRBV19 to TRBJ1-1; D gene unclear. The CDR3 is 14 residues long. Germline loops: CDR1 LNHDA, CDR2 SQIVND (reference sequence). Trimming removed 3 bases at V and 0 bases at J, with 8 bases between. This CDR3 is CASSMYAMNTEAFF. As DNA, the CDR3 is TGTGCCAGTAGTATGTACGCTATGAACACTGAAGCTTTCTTT. Together with reference TRBV19 and TRBJ1-1, the CDR3 gives the full variable domain: DGGITQSPKYLFRKEGQNVTLSCEQNLNHDAMYWYRQDPGQGLRLIYYSQIVNDFQKGDIAEGYSVSREKKESFPLTVTSAQKNPTAFYLCASSMYAMNTEAFFGQGTRLTVV.

The chain joins TRBV3-1 (or the pseudogene TRBV3-2) to TRBJ2-3; D not certain. Trimming removed 3 bases from V and 2 bases from J, with 6 bases in between. The CDR3 has 13 residues. Germline V gene sequence: CDR1 LGHDT, CDR2 YNNKEL (reference sequence). The CDR3 protein is CASSQGLTDTQYF. CDR3 bases: TGTGCCAGCAGCCAGGGCCTCACAGATACGCAGTATTTT.